This TCR beta chain comes out of a study of T cells after yellow fever vaccination. Study-wide results and caveats: Clonotypes appearing in both CD4 and CD8 compartments existed, and their share was small.

As to this clonotype: The antigen remains unidentified.

TCRdb processed the 5' RACE reads anew with MiXCR; each CDR3 protein has one entry. The sample shows more than 300,000 distinct CDR3 sequences, 3.5% to 5% of them seen only once. The CDR3 is 13 amino acids. CDR1 is KGHSH, CDR2 LQKENI, per germline. Trimming removed 1 base at V and 8 bases at J, with 6 bases between. The sequencing used PBMCs, collected 15 days after the yellow fever booster vaccination. The rearrangement links TRBV18 to TRBJ1-6, with unresolved D. The sequence came from a man between 18 and 35 years old who received the YFV17D yellow fever vaccine. CDR3 region: CASSPLEDSPLHF. The CDR3 DNA is TGTGCCAGCTCACCACTGGAGGATTCACCCCTCCACTTT.